The next 8 T cell receptor beta chains were all read from a single sample in a study of shared clonotypes between healthy human individuals. Assay: immunoSEQ multiplex PCR; the TCRdb copy retains only in-frame clones and omits some. The sample carries 1.5 million to 2.5 million clones, just under 95% recorded once. CD45RO-negative, CCR7-selected cells formed the naive CD8 fraction, which excluded terminally differentiated effector memory CD45RA+ cells. Input material: naive CD8+ T cells sorted from blood. These receptors all stem from a man between 18 and 35 years old in good health.

This clone was picked up one time. The rearrangement uses TRBV5-1 and TRBJ2-5, with D maybe TRBD2 (6 bases). With 0 bases removed from V and 5 bases from J, the gap between germline ends came to 20 bases. CDR1 is SGHRS and CDR2 is YFSETQ in the germline V gene. This CDR3 comprises 17 residues. CDR3 coding DNA: TGCGCCAGCAGCTTGGGGGGGTTAGCGGACGCCCGGGAGACCCAGTACTTC. Translated, it gives CASSLGGLADARETQYF.

J is TRBJ2-1 and V is TRBV30, with D perhaps assigned TRBD1 or TRBD2 (6 bases each). The CDR3 consists of 17 residues. The V end was cut by 0 bases, the J end by 4 bases, with 19 bases between. Per the germline V gene, CDR1 is GTSNPN and CDR2 is SVGIG (reference sequence). The CDR3 region is CAWSVLDWGAGYNEQFF. The CDR3 bases are TGTGCCTGGAGTGTACTGGATTGGGGGGCCGGTTACAATGAGCAGTTCTTC.

The rearrangement links TRBV13 to TRBJ2-7; possibly TRBD1 for D (6 bases). V lost 10 bases and J 7 bases, leaving 14 bases between the germline ends. Germline loops: CDR1 PRHDT, CDR2 FYEKMQ (reference sequence). The CDR3 is 11 amino acids. In DNA form, the CDR3 reads TGTGCCACTACACAGGGTAGGGAGCAGTACTTC. This gives the protein CATTQGREQYF.

The chain links TRBV9 to TRBJ1-2; tentatively, D is TRBD1 (5 bases). Deletions cut 0 bases from V and 4 bases from J, with 10 bases between. CDR1 is SGDLS, CDR2 YYNGEE, per germline. The length of the CDR3 is 14 residues. This CDR3 reads CASSVGVQGYGYTF. The CDR3 DNA reads TGTGCCAGCAGCGTAGGGGTCCAGGGCTATGGCTACACCTTC.

Comments on this clone: This same CDR3 is encoded by further DNA sequences in the sample. The chain combines TRBV4-1 with TRBJ2-3; D is unresolved. The CDR3 spans 14 residues. Germline-derived CDR1 and CDR2 are MGHRA and YSYEKL. V lost 0 bases and J 0 bases, leaving 4 bases between the germline ends. The CDR3 DNA follows: TGCGCCAGCAGCCAAGATAGGAGCACAGATACGCAGTATTTT. As protein: CASSQDRSTDTQYF.

The chain has TRBV28 and TRBJ1-5, with D possibly matching TRBD1 (5 bases). Germline CDR1 reads MDHEN; CDR2 reads SYDVKM. Trimming cost V 4 bases and J 7 bases, with 14 bases left between them. The CDR3 totals 14 residues. The CDR3 DNA reads as TGTGCCAGCAGTTCCCTCGACAGTGGGCAGCCCCAGCATTTT. It translates to CASSSLDSGQPQHF.

CDR3 nucleotide sequence: TGTGCCAGCACTATTACTAGCGGAGCGAACACCGGGGAGCTGTTTTTT. Protein product: CASTITSGANTGELFF. The chain is built from TRBV27 and TRBJ2-2, with 8 nucleotides matching TRBD2. V trimming: 7 bases; J trimming: 0 bases; junction bases outside the gene matches: 7. Germline V gene lookup returns CDR1 MNHEY and CDR2 SMNVEV (reference sequence). The CDR3 covers 16 residues.

The genes are TRBV6-5 and TRBJ2-1; D possibly matches TRBD1 or TRBD2 (5 bases each). Germline CDR1 reads MNHEY; CDR2 reads SVGAGI. The CDR3 is 15 residues long. V gave up 2 bases and J gave up 7 bases, with 15 bases separating them. CDR3 sequence reads: CASSYDPDGGNEQFF. The CDR3 DNA is TGTGCCAGCAGTTACGACCCCGATGGGGGTAATGAGCAGTTCTTC.